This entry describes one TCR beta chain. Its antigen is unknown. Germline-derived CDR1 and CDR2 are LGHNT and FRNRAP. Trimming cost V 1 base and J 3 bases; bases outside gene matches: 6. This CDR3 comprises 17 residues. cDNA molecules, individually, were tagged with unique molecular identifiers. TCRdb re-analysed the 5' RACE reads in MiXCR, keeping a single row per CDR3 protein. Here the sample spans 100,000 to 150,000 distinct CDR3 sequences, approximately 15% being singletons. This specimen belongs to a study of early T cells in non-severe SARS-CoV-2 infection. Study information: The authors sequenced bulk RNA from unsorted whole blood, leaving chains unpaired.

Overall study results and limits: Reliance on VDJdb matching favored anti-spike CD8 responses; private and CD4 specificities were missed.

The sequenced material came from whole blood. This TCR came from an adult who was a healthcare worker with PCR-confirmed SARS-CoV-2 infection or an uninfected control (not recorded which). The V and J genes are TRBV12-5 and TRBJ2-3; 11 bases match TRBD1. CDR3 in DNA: TGTGCTAGTGGTTTGGAGCGGACAGGGGGCCATACAGATACGCAGTATTTT. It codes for CASGLERTGGHTDTQYF. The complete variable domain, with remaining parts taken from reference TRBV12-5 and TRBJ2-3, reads DARVTQTPRHKVTEMGQEVTMRCQPILGHNTVFWYRQTMMQGLELLAYFRNRAPLDDSGMPKDRFSAEMPDATLATLKIQPSEPRDSAVYFCASGLERTGGHTDTQYFGPGTRLTVL.